This TCR beta chain originates from a study of CD8 T cells in acute hepatitis C reinfection. Described time point: naive CD8 control sorted from an acute-time-point sample. Some clones are missing from TCRdb's copy, which holds only in-frame ones; the method was immunoSEQ multiplex PCR. Of 30,000 to 40,000 clones in the sample, 80% to 90% were seen once. V was shortened by 3 bases and J by 4 bases, with 13 bases between the two germline ends. CDR3 length equals 14 residues. Germline loops: CDR1 SQVTM, CDR2 ANQGSEA. This chain uses TRBV29-1 with TRBJ2-1, with D unclear. The sequenced material came from naive CD8+ T cells from PBMCs. The TCR was taken from a young woman who spontaneously cleared hepatitis C infection. The CDR3 reads CSVDRLSLYNEQFF. The CDR3 DNA follows: TGCAGCGTTGACCGCCTCTCCCTTTACAATGAGCAGTTCTTC.